In its sample, the clone carrying this TCR beta chain was seen once. Germline V gene sequence: CDR1 GTSNPN, CDR2 SVGIG (reference sequence). There are 12 residues in the CDR3. V lost 1 base and J lost 11, with 14 bases in between. The sample originates from a study of blood T cell repertoires in COVID-19. Study summary: Acute and convalescent COVID-19 specimens originated in the United States, Italy and Spain. Sample material is recorded as cDNA or gDNA derived from T cells, B-cell-depleted T cells, or PBMCs.

As originally analysed: Scientists estimated how many nucleated cells there were by amplifying reference gene primers. Only in-frame clones appear in the TCRdb table, and some are missing; sequencing was by immunoSEQ multiplex PCR. Clonal size and the V and J genes are those of that table, whereas D and trimming came from the DNA. This sample has around 400,000 clones, with less than 90% found just once. The sequencing input was PBMCs or T cells enriched from blood (not recorded which). The receptor comes from a woman aged 45-60 years who had recovered from COVID-19. V usage is TRBV30 and J usage is TRBJ1-1; the D gene is possibly TRBD1 (6 bases). The CDR3 sequence is CAWSASQGRAFF. Written as DNA, the CDR3 is TGTGCCTGGAGTGCCAGCCAGGGGCGGGCTTTCTTT. Complete variable domain (other parts from reference TRBV30 and TRBJ1-1): SQTIHQWPATLVQPVGSPLSLECTVEGTSNPNLYWYRQAAGRGLQLLFYSVGIGQISSEVPQNLSASRPQDRQFILSSKKLLLSDSGFYLCAWSASQGRAFFGQGTRLTVV.